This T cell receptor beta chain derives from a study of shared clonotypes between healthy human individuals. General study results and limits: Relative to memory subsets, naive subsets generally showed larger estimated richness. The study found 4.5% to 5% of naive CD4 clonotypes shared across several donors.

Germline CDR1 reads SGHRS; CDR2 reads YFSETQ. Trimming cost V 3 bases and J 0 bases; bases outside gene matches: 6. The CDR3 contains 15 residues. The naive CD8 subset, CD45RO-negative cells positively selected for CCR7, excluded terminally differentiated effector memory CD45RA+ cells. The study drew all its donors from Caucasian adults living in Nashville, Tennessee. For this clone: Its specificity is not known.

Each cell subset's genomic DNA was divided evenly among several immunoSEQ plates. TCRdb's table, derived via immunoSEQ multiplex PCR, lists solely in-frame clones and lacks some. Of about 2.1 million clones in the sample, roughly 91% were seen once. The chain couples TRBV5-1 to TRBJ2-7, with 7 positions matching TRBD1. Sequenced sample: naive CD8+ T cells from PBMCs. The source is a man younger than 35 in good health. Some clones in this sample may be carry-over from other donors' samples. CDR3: CASSSVDRASYEQYF. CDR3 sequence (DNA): TGCGCCAGCAGCTCGGTAGACAGGGCCTCCTACGAGCAGTACTTC.